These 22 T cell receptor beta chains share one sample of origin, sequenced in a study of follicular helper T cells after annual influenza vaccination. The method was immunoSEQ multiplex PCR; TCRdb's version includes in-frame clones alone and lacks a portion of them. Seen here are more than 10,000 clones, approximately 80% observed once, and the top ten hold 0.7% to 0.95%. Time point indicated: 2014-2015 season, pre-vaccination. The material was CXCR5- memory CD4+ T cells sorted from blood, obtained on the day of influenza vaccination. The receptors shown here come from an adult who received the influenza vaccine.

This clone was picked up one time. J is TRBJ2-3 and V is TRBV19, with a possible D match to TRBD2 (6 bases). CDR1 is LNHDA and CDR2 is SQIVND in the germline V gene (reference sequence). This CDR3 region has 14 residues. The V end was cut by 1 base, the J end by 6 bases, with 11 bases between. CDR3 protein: CASSIAGGRDTQYF. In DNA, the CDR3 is TGTGCCAGTAGTATAGCCGGAGGGCGCGATACGCAGTATTTT.

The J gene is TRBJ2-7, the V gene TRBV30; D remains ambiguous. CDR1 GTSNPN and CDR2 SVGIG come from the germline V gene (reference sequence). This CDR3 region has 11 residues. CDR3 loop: CAAGPKGEQYF. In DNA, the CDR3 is TGTGCTGCCGGGCCGAAAGGAGAGCAGTACTTC.

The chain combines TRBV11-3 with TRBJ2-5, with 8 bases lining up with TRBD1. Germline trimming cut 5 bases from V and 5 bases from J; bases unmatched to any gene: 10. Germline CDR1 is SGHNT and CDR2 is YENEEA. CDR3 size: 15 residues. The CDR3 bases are TGTGCCAGCAGCGCAAGAATGACAGGGGAGGAGACCCAGTACTTC. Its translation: CASSARMTGEETQYF.

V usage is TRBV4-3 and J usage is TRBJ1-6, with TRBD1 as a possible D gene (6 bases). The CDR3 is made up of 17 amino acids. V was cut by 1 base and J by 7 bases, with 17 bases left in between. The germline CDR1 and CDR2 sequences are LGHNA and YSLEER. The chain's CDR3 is CASSQVATWGRNSPLHF. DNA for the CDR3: TGCGCCAGCAGCCAAGTGGCCACCTGGGGGCGGAATTCACCCCTCCACTTT.

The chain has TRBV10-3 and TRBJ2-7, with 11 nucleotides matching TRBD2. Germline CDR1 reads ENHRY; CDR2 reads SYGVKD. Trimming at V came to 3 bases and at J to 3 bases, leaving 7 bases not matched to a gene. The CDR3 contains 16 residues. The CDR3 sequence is CAISDTSGTSGYEQYF. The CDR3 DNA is TGTGCCATCAGTGATACCTCCGGGACTAGCGGCTACGAGCAGTACTTC.

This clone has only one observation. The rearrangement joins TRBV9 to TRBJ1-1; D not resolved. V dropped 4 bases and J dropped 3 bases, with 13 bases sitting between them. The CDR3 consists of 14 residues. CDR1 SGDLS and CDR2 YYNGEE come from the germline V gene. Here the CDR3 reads CASSLRSGDTEAFF. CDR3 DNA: TGTGCCAGCAGCCTCCGGAGCGGGGACACTGAAGCTTTCTTT.

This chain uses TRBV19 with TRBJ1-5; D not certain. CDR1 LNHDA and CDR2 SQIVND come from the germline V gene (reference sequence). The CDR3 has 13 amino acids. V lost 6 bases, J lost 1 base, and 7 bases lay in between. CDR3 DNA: TGTGCCAGTAGCGATGCCAGCAATCAGCCCCAGCATTTT. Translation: CASSDASNQPQHF.

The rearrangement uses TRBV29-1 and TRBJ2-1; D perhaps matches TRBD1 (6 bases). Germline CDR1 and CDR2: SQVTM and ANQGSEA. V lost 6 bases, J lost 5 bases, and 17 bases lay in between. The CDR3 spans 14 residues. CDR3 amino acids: CSVKGGRGNNEQFF. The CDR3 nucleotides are TGCAGCGTGAAAGGGGGTAGAGGGAACAATGAGCAGTTCTTC.

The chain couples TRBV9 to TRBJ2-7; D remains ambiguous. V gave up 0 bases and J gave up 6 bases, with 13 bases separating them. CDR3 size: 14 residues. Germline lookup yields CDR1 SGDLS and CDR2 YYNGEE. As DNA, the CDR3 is TGTGCCAGCAGCGTAGAAGGTATAGGGTTCGAGCAGTACTTC. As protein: CASSVEGIGFEQYF.

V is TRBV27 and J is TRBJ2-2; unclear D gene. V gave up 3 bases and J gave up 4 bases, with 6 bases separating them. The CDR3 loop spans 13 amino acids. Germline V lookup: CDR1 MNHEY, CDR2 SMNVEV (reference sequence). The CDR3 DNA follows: TGTGCCAGCAGTTTTGTGGCCACCGGGGAGCTGTTTTTT. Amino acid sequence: CASSFVATGELFF.

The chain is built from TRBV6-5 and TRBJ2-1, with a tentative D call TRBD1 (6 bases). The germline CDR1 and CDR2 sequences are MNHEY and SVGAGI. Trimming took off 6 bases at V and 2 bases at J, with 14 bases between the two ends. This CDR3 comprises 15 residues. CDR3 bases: TGTGCCAGCAGAATGGACAGTAATACCTACAATGAGCAGTTCTTC. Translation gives CASRMDSNTYNEQFF.

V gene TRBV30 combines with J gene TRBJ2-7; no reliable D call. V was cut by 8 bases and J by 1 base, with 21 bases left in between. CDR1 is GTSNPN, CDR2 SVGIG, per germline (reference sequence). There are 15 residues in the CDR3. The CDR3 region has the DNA TGTGCCGAGCGAGTATGGTCAGTTAATTCCTACGAGCAGTACTTC. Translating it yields CAERVWSVNSYEQYF.

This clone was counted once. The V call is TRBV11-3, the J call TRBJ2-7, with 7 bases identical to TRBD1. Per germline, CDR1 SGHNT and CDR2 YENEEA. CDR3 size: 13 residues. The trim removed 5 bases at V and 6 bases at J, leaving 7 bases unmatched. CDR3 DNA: TGTGCCAGCAGCCGAGACAGGGTATCCGAGCAGTACTTC. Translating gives CASSRDRVSEQYF.

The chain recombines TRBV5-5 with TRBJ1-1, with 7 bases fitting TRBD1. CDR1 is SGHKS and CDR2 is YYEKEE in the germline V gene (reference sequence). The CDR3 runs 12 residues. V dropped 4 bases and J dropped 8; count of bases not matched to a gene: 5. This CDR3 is CASSTRTGEAFF. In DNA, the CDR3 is TGTGCCAGCAGCACCCGGACAGGAGAAGCTTTCTTT.

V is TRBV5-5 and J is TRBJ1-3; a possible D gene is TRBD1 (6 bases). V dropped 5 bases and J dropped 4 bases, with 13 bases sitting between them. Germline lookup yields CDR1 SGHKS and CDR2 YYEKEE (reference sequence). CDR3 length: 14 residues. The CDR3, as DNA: TGTGCCAGCAGTCAGCAGGGGTCCGGAAACACCATATATTTT. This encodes CASSQQGSGNTIYF.

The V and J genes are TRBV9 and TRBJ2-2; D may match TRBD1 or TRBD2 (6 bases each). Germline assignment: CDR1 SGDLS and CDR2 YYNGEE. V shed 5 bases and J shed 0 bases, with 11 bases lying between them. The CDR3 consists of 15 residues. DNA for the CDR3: TGTGCCAGCAGAAGGGGGGCCGCGAACACCGGGGAGCTGTTTTTT. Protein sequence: CASRRGAANTGELFF.

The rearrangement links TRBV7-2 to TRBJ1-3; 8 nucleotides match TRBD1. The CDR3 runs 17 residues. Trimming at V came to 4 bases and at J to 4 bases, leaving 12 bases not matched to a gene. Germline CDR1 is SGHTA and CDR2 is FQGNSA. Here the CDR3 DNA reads TGTGCCAGCAGCTCACTCGGACAGGGACGCTTAGGAAACACCATATATTTT. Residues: CASSSLGQGRLGNTIYF.

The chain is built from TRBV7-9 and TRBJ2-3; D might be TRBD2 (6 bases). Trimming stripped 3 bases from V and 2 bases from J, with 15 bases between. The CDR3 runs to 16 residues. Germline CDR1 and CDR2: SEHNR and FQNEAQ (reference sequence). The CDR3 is CASSFGGGEYTDTQYF. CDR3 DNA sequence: TGTGCCAGCAGCTTCGGAGGCGGGGAATACACAGATACGCAGTATTTT.

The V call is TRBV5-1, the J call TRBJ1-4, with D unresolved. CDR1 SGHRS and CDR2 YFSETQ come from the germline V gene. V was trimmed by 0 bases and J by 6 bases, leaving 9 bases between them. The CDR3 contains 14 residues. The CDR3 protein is CASSLGLGDEKLFF. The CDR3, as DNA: TGCGCCAGCAGCTTGGGCCTTGGGGATGAAAAACTGTTTTTT.

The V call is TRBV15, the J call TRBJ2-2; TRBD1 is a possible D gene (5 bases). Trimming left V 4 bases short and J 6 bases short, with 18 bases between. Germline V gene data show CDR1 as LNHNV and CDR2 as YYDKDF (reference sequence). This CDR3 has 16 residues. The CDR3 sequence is CATSNNRGGFSGELFF. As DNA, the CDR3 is TGTGCCACCAGCAATAATAGGGGTGGATTTTCCGGGGAGCTGTTTTTT.

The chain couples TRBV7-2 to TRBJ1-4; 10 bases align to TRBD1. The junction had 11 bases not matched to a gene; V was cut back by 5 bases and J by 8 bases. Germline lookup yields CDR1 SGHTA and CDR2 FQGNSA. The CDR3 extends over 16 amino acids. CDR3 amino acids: CASSPTRQGAGEKLFF. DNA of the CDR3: TGTGCCAGCAGCCCTACCCGACAGGGGGCGGGGGAAAAACTGTTTTTT.

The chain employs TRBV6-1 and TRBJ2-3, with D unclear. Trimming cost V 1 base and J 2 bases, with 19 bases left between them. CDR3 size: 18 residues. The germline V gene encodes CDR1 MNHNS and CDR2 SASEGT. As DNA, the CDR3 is TGTGCCAGCAGTGAAGGGATACAGTCGACCATCTTCACAGATACGCAGTATTTT. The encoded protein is CASSEGIQSTIFTDTQYF.